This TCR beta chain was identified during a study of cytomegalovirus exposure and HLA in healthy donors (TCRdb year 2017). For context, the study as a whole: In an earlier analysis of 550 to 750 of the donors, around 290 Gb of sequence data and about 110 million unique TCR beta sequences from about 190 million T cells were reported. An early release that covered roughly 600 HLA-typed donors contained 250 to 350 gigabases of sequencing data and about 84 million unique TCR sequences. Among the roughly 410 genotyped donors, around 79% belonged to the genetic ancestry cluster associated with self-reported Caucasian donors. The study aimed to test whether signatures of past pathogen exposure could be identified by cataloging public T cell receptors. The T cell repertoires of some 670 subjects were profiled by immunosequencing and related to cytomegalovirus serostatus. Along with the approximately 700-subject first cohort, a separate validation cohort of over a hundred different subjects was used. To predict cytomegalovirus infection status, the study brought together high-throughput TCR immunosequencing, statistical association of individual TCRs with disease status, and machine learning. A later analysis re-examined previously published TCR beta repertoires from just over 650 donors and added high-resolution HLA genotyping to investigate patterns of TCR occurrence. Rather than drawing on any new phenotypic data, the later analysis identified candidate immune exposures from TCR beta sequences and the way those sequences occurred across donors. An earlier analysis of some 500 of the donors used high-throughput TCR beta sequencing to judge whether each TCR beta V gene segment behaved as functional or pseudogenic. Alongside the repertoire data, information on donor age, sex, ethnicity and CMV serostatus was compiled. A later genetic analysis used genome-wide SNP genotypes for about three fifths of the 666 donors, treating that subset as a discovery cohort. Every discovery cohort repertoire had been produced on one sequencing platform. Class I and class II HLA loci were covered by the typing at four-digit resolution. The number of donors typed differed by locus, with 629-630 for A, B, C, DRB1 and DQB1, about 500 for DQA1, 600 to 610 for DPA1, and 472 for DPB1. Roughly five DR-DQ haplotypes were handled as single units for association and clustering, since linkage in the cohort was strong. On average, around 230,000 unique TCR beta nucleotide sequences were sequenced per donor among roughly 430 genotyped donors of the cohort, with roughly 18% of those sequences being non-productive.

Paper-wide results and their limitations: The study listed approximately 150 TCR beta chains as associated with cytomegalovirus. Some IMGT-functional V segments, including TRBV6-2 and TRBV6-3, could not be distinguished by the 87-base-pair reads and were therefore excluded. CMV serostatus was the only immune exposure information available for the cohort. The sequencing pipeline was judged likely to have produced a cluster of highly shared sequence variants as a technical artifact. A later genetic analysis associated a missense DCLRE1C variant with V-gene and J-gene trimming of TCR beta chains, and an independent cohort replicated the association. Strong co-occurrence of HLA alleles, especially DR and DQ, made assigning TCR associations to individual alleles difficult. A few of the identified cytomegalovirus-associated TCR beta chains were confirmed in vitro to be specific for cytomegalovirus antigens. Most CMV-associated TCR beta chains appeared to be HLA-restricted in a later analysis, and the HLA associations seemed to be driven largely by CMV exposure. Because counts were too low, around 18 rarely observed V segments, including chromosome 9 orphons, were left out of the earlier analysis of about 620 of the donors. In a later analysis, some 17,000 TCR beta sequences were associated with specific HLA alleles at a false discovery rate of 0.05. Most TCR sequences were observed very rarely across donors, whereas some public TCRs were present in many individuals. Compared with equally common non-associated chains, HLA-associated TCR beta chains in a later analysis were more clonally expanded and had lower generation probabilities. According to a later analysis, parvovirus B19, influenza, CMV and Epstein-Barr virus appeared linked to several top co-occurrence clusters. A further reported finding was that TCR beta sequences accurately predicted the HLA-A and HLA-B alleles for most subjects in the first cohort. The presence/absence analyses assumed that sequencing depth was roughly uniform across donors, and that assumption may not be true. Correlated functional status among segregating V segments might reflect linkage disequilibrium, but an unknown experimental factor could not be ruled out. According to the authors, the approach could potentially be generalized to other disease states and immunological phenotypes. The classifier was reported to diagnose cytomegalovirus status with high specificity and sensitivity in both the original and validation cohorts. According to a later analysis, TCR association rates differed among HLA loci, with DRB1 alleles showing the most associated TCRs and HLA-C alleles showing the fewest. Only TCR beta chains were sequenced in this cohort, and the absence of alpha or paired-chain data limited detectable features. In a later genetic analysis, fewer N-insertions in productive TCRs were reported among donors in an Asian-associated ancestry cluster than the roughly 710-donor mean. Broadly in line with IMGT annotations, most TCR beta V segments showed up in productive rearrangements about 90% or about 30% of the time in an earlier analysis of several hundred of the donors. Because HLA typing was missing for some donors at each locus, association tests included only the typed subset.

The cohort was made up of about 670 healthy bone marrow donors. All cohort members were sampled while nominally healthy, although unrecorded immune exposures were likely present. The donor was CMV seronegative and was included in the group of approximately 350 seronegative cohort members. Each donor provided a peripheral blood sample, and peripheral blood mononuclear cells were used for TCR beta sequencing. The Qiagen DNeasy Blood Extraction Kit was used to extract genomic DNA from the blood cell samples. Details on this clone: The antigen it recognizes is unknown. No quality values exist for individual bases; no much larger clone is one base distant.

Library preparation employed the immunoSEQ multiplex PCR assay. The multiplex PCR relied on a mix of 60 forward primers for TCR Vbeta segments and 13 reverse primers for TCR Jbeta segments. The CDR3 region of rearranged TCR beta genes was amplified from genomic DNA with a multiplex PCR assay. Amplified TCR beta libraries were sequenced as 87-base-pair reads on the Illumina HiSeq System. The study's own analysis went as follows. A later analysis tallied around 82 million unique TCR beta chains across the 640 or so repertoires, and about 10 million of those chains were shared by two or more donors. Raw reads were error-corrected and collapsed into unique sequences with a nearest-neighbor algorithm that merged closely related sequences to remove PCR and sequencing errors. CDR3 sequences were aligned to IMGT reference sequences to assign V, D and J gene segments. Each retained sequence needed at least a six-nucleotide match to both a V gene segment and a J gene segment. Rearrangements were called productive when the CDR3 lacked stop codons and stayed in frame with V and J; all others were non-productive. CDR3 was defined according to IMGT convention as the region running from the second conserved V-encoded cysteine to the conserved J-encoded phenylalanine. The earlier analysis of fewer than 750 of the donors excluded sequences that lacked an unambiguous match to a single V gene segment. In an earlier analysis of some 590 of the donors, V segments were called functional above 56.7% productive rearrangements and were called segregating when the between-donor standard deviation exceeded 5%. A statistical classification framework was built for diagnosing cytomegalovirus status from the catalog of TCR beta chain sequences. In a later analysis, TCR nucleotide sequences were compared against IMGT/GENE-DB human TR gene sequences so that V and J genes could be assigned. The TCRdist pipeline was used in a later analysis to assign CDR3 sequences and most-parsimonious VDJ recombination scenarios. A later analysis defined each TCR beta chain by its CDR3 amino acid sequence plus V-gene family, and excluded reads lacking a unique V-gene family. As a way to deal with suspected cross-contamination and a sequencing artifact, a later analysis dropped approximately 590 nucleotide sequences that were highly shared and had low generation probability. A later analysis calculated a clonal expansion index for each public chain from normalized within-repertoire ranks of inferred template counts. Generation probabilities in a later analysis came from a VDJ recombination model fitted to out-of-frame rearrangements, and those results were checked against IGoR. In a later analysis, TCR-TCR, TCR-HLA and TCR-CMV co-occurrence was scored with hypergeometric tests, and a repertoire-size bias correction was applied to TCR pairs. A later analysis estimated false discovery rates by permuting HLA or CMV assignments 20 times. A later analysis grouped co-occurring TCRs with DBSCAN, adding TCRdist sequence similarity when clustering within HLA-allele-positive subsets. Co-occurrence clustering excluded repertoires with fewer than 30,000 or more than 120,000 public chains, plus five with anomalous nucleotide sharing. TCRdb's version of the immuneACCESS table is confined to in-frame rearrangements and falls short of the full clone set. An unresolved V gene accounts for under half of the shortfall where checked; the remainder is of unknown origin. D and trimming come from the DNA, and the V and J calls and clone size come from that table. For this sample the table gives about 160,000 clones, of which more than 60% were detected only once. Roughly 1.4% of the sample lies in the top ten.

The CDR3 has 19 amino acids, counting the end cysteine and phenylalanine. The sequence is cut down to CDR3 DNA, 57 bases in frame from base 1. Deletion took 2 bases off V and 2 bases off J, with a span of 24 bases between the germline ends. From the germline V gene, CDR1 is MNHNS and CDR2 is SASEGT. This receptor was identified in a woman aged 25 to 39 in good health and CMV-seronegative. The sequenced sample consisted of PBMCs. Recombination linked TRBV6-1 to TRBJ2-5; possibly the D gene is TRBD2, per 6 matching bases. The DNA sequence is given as TGTGCCAGCAGTGAATTCAAGGCAGGGAGGCGGGTCCCACAAGAGACCCAGTACTTC. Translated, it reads CASSEFKAGRRVPQETQYF.